This passage covers 21 T cell receptor beta chains from one sample sequenced in a study of cytomegalovirus exposure and HLA in healthy donors. Use of 60 Vbeta and 13 Jbeta primers characterized the PCR. Profiling relied on immunoSEQ multiplex PCR, and the TCRdb table lists in-frame clones only, not all of them. The sample carries approximately 200,000 clones, around 81% recorded once. The specimen sequenced was PBMCs. The receptors shown here come from a woman between 18 and 29 years old in good health and CMV-seropositive.

The chain couples TRBV6-1 to TRBJ2-5; TRBD2 aligns across 7 bases. Trimming removed 7 bases from V and 5 bases from J; junction bases left unmatched: 13. Per the germline V gene, CDR1 is MNHNS and CDR2 is SASEGT. The CDR3 length is 15 residues. In DNA, the CDR3 is TGTGCCAGCAATTTGCGGGGGTATCCGAGGGAGACCCAGTACTTC. Its protein is CASNLRGYPRETQYF.

The V call is TRBV5-4, the J call TRBJ2-5; unclear D gene. Germline-derived CDR1 and CDR2 are SGHNT and YYREEE (reference sequence). CDR3 length: 12 amino acids. The V gene lost 4 bases and the J gene lost 5 bases, with 9 bases spanning the gap. The CDR3 DNA sequence: TGTGCCAGCAGCCGCGACGGGGAGACCCAGTACTTC. Its protein product is CASSRDGETQYF.

The gene calls are TRBV7-9 and TRBJ1-4; 9 positions agree with TRBD1. The CDR3 has 15 amino acids. J lost 2 bases, V lost 4 bases, and 2 bases had no gene match. Germline CDR1 and CDR2: SEHNR and FQNEAQ (reference sequence). In DNA, the CDR3 is TGTGCCAGCAGCTCCGGGACAGGGACTAATGAAAAACTGTTTTTT. This encodes CASSSGTGTNEKLFF.

V and J are TRBV4-1 and TRBJ2-4; the match to TRBD2 covers 11 bases. This CDR3 is 16 amino acids long. Germline V CDR1 and CDR2: MGHRA, YSYEKL. J gave up 0 bases and V 4 bases, and 2 bases lay outside the gene matches. The CDR3 coding sequence is TGCGCCAGCAGCCCTAGCGGGGGGCTAGCCAAAAACATTCAGTACTTC. It codes for CASSPSGGLAKNIQYF.

The rearrangement joins TRBV6-6 to TRBJ1-1; D uncertain. Germline values: CDR1 MNHNY, CDR2 SVGAGI (reference sequence). The CDR3 runs to 13 residues. Trimming cost V 11 bases and J 1 base, with 14 bases left between them. The CDR3 spells CAAGVHGNTEAFF. CDR3 DNA: TGTGCCGCGGGTGTACACGGGAACACTGAAGCTTTCTTT.

This chain links TRBV7-6 with TRBJ1-4; the D gene is possibly TRBD1 (6 bases). Per germline, CDR1 SGHVS and CDR2 FNYEAQ. The CDR3 consists of 17 residues. V dropped 2 bases and J dropped 0 bases, with 13 bases sitting between them. The CDR3 bases are TGTGCCAGCAGCTTACACCGGGACACACCAACTAATGAAAAACTGTTTTTT. Translating it yields CASSLHRDTPTNEKLFF. Full variable domain (rest looked up from reference TRBV7-6 and TRBJ1-4): GAGVSQSPRYKVTKRGQDVALRCDPISGHVSLYWYRQALGQGPEFLTYFNYEAQQDKSGLPNDRFSAERPEGSISTLTIQRTEQRDSAMYRCASSLHRDTPTNEKLFFGSGTQLSVL.

This chain connects TRBV13 to TRBJ2-1; the D gene is possibly TRBD2 (6 bases). The CDR3 spans 16 residues. Germline assignment: CDR1 PRHDT and CDR2 FYEKMQ (reference sequence). V lost 1 base and J 6 bases, leaving 16 bases between the germline ends. This chain's CDR3 is CASSLVTGLASNEQFF. The CDR3, as DNA: TGTGCCAGCAGCTTAGTAACCGGGCTAGCGAGCAATGAGCAGTTCTTC.

This clone showed up just a few times. Relative to the germline gene, one junction end is altered; a read error may explain this. This chain links TRBV28 with TRBJ1-3, with 9 bases matching TRBD1. The CDR3 sequence is 15 residues long. Germline V lookup: CDR1 MDHEN, CDR2 SYDVKM. The DNA for the CDR3 is TGTGCCCGCAGCCTCGACAGGGGGACCGGAAACACCATATATTTT. This codes for CARSLDRGTGNTIYF.

This chain links TRBV6-4 with TRBJ2-1, with a weak D call TRBD2 (6 bases). V lost 3 bases and J 12 bases, leaving 18 bases between the germline ends. CDR3 size: 14 residues. From germline, CDR1 is MRHNA and CDR2 SNTAGT. CDR3 nucleotide sequence: TGTGCCAGCAGTGATGGAGGGAACCCTGGTGGGCAGTTCTTC. Translating gives CASSDGGNPGGQFF.

This chain connects TRBV4-1 to TRBJ2-3, with TRBD2 identical over 13 bases. With V trimmed by 1 base and J by 8 bases, 12 bases remained unmatched. The CDR3 runs to 18 residues. CDR1 is MGHRA and CDR2 is YSYEKL in the germline V gene. CDR3: CASSQGGTSGAPRGTQYF. The CDR3 DNA reads TGCGCCAGCAGCCAAGGGGGGACTAGCGGGGCCCCCAGGGGTACGCAGTATTTT.

V gene TRBV6-4 combines with J gene TRBJ2-1, with 7 positions matching TRBD1. There are 13 residues in the CDR3. J gave up 4 bases and V 4 bases, and 1 base lay outside the gene matches. Per germline, CDR1 MRHNA and CDR2 SNTAGT. The CDR3 region has the DNA TGTGCCAGCAGTGTGGGACAGTACAATGAGCAGTTCTTC. This translates into CASSVGQYNEQFF.

The chain employs TRBV7-3 and TRBJ2-3; 10 positions match TRBD2. Germline V gives CDR1 SGHTA, CDR2 FQGTGA. The CDR3 runs to 19 residues. V was clipped by 5 bases and J by 6 bases; unmatched bases: 20. The CDR3 loop reads CASSPPSGGVVVLQDTQYF. The DNA of the CDR3 is TGTGCCAGCAGCCCGCCCAGCGGGGGGGTTGTCGTTTTGCAGGATACGCAGTATTTT.

This sequence joins TRBV7-2 and TRBJ2-3, with TRBD2 matching 13 bases. V lost 0 bases, J lost 3 bases, and 6 bases stayed unmatched. The CDR3 spans 18 residues. Germline V gene sequence: CDR1 SGHTA, CDR2 FQGNSA. In DNA, the CDR3 is TGTGCCAGCAGCTTAGCGCAACTAGCGGGGGGGCCAACAGATACGCAGTATTTT. This codes for CASSLAQLAGGPTDTQYF.

The chain links TRBV11-2 to TRBJ2-7; 8 nucleotides agree with TRBD2. This CDR3 has 14 amino acids. CDR1 and CDR2 from the germline V gene are SGHAT and FQNNGV. Losses at the gene ends were 3 bases for V and 5 bases for J; bases not matched to a gene: 6. The DNA of the CDR3 is TGTGCCAGCAGCTTTAACGGGGGGGCCGACGAGCAGTACTTC. It codes for CASSFNGGADEQYF.

The rearrangement joins TRBV19 to TRBJ2-7, with D possibly matching TRBD2 (5 bases). V lost 7 bases and J 2 bases, leaving 15 bases between the germline ends. The CDR3 has 14 amino acids. Germline CDR1 reads LNHDA; CDR2 reads SQIVND (reference sequence). CDR3 region: CASNPGGQTYEQYF. DNA for the CDR3: TGTGCCAGTAATCCGGGCGGGCAGACCTACGAGCAGTACTTC.

The chain links TRBV7-2 to TRBJ2-1, with 11 positions matching TRBD2. Germline values: CDR1 SGHTA, CDR2 FQGNSA. The CDR3 totals 14 residues. J lost 5 bases, V lost 5 bases, and 2 bases had no gene match. CDR3 nucleotides: TGTGCCAGCAGCCAGGGACTAGCGGACAATGAGCAGTTCTTC. Protein product: CASSQGLADNEQFF.

This chain connects TRBV29-1 to TRBJ2-7; 10 bases line up with TRBD1. This CDR3 comprises 13 residues. The germline V gene encodes CDR1 SQVTM and CDR2 ANQGSEA. The junction had 3 bases not matched to a gene; V was cut back by 3 bases and J by 4 bases. The CDR3 sequence is CSVEGQGRYEQYF. The DNA of the CDR3 is TGCAGCGTTGAGGGACAGGGGAGGTACGAGCAGTACTTC.

J is TRBJ1-2 and V is TRBV28; no reliable D call. V lost 5 bases and J lost 7, with 8 bases in between. CDR3 length: 11 residues. The germline gives CDR1 MDHEN, CDR2 SYDVKM. CDR3 nucleotide sequence: TGTGCCAGCAGTACGCGGGCTGGCTACACCTTC. It encodes CASSTRAGYTF.

V usage is TRBV13 and J usage is TRBJ1-1; the D is unclear. V lost 5 bases and J lost 4, with 11 bases in between. Germline lookup yields CDR1 PRHDT and CDR2 FYEKMQ (reference sequence). The CDR3 is made up of 13 amino acids. CDR3 residues: CASSPRVRTEAFF. The CDR3 DNA sequence: TGTGCCAGCAGCCCCCGGGTTCGCACTGAAGCTTTCTTT.

The V gene is TRBV6-1, the J gene TRBJ2-7; 7 bases agree with TRBD1. The CDR3 has 14 residues. Per the germline V gene, CDR1 is MNHNS and CDR2 is SASEGT. V lost 7 bases to trimming and J lost 0 bases; unmatched junction nucleotides: 6. The CDR3 DNA reads as TGTGCCAGCACCCTAAGGGACAGCTCCTACGAGCAGTACGTC. This translates into CASTLRDSSYEQYV.

As for this clone: In the same sample, other DNA sequences code for this CDR3. The chain recombines TRBV19 with TRBJ1-2; D gene uncertain. Trimming shortened V by 1 base and J by 0 bases, and 6 bases separated the two germline ends. CDR1 and CDR2 from the germline V gene are LNHDA and SQIVND (reference sequence). The CDR3 has 14 residues. CDR3 coding DNA: TGTGCCAGTAGTATAGTGCGAGCTAACTATGGCTACACCTTC. This codes for CASSIVRANYGYTF.